The TCR beta chain described here comes from a study of CD8+ T cells in alopecia areata. Extraction and reverse transcription of RNA yielded cDNA as the sequencing template. Produced via immunoSEQ multiplex PCR; TCRdb's table is partial and in-frame only. The sample lists around 190,000 clones, 45% to 70% occurring once. The CDR3 contains 14 residues. V was trimmed by 0 bases and J by 4 bases, leaving 9 bases between them. What was sequenced was CD8+ T cells sorted from blood. The receptor comes from a human donor in good health. The chain is built from TRBV23-1 and TRBJ1-1; TRBD1 might be the D (5 bases). TRBV23-1 is annotated as an ORF whose role is uncertain. The CDR3 DNA sequence: TGCGCCAGCAGTCAATCGCAGGGCTGCACTGAAGCTTTCTTT. Translating it yields CASSQSQGCTEAFF.